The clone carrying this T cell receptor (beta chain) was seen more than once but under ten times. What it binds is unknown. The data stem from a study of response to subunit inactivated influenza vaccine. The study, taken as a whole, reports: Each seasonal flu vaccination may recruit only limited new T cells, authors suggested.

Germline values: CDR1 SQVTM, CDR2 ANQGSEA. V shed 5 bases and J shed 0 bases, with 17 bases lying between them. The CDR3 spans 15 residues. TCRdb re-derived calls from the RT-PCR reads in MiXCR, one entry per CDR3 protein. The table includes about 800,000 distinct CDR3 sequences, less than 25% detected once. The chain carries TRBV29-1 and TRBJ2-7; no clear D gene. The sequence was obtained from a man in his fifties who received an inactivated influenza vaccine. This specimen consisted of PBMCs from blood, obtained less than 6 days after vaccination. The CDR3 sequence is CSVLLVGTSSYEQYF. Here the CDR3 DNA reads TGCAGCGTTTTATTGGTGGGCACGAGCTCCTACGAGCAGTACTTC.